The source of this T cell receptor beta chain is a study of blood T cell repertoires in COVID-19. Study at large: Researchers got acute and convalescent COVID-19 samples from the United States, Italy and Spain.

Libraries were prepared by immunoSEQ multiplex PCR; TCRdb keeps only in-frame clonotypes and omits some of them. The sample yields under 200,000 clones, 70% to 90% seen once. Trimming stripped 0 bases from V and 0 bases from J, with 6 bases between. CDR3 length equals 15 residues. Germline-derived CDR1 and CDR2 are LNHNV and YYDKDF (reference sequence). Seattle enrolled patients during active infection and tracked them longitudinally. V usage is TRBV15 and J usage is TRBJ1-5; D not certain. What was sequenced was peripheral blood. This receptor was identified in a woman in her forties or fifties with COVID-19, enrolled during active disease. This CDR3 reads CATSRERNSNQPQHF. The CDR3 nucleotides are TGTGCCACCAGCAGAGAGCGAAATAGCAATCAGCCCCAGCATTTT.